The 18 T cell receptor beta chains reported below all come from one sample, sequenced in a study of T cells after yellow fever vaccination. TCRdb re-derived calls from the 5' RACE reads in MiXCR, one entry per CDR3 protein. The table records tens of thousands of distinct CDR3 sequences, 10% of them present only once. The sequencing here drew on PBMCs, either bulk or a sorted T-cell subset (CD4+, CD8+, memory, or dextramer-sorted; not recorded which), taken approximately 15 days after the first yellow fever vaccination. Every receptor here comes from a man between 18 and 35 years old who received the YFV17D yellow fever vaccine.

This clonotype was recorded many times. The DNA of the CDR3 is TGCGCCAGCAGCCAAGATGGGGGGACGGGAGAGCAGTTCTTC. Protein sequence: CASSQDGGTGEQFF. This chain joins TRBV4-1 and TRBJ2-1; weak D call: TRBD2 (6 bases). Trimming stripped 0 bases from V and 10 bases from J, with 13 bases between. Germline assignment: CDR1 MGHRA and CDR2 YSYEKL. This CDR3 is built from 14 residues.

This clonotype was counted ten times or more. The CDR3 coding sequence is TGCAGCGTTCGAAGCGGACTCGCGAACACCGGGGAGCTGTTTTTT. It is translated as CSVRSGLANTGELFF. The J gene is TRBJ2-2, the V gene TRBV29-1; possibly TRBD2 for D (5 bases). Trimming shortened V by 5 bases and J by 0 bases, and 13 bases separated the two germline ends. There are 15 residues in the CDR3. Looked up from germline, CDR1 is SQVTM and CDR2 is ANQGSEA.

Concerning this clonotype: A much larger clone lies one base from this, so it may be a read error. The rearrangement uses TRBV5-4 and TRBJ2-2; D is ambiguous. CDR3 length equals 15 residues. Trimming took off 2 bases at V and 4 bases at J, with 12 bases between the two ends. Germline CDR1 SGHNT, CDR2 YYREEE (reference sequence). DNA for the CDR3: TGTGCCAGCAGCTTTAACAGTCAATCCACCGGGGAGCTGTTTTTT. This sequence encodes CASSFNSQSTGELFF.

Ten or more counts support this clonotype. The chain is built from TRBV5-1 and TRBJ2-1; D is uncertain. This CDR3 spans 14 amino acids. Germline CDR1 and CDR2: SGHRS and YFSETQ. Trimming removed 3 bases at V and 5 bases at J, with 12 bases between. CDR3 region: CASSWAGPHNEQFF. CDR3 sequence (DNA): TGCGCCAGCAGCTGGGCCGGGCCCCACAATGAGCAGTTCTTC.

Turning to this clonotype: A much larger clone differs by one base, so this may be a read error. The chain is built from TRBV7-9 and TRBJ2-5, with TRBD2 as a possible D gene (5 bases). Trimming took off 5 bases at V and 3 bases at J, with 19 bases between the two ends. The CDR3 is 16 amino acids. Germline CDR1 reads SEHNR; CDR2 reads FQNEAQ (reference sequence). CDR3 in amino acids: CASSGGRSHFKETQYF. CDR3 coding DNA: TGTGCCAGCAGCGGCGGGCGCTCGCACTTCAAAGAGACCCAGTACTTC.

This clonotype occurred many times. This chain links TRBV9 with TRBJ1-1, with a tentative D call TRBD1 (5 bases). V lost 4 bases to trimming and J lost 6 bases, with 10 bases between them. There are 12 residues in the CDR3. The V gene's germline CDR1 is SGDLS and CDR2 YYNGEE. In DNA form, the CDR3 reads TGTGCCAGCAGCCAGCAGGGCTCTGAAGCTTTCTTT. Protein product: CASSQQGSEAFF.

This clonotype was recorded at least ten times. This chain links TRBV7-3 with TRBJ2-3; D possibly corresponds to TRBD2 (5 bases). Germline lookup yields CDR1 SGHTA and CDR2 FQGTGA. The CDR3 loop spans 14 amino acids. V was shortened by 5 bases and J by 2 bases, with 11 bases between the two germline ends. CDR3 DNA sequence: TGTGCCAGCAGCGCCAGCGGTTACACAGATACGCAGTATTTT. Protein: CASSASGYTDTQYF.

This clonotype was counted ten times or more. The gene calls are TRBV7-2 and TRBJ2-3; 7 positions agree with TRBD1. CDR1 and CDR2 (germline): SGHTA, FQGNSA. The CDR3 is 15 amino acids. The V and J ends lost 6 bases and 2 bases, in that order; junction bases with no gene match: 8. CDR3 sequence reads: CASSPARGPTDTQYF. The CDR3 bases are TGTGCCAGCAGTCCTGCTAGGGGGCCCACAGATACGCAGTATTTT.

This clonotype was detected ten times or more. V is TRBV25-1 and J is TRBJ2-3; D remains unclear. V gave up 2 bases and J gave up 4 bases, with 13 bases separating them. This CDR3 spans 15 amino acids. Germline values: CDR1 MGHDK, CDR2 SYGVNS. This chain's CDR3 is CASSEPLLGPDTQYF. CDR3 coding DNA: TGTGCCAGCAGTGAACCCCTCCTCGGCCCAGATACGCAGTATTTT.

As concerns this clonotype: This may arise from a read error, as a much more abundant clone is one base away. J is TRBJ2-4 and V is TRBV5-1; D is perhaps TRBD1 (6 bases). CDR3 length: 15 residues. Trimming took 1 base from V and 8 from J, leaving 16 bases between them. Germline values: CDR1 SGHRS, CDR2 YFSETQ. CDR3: CASSLNRADGDIQYF. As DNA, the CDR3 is TGCGCCAGCAGCTTGAACAGGGCGGATGGGGACATTCAGTACTTC.

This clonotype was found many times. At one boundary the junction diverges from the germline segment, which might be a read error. DNA for the CDR3: TGCTGTGCTAGAGATACCCCCCACAGGATTATGAACACTGAAGCTTTCTTT. Protein sequence: CCARDTPHRIMNTEAFF. V and J are TRBV20-1 and TRBJ1-1, with D perhaps TRBD1 (5 bases). Germline assignment: CDR1 DFQATT and CDR2 SNEGSKA (reference sequence). The CDR3 is 17 residues long.

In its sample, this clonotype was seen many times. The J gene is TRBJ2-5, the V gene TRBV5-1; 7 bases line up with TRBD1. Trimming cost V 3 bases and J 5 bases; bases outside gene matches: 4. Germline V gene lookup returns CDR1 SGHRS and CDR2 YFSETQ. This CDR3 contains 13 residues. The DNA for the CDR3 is TGCGCCAGCAGCTCGACAGGGCCGGAGACCCAGTACTTC. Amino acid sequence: CASSSTGPETQYF.

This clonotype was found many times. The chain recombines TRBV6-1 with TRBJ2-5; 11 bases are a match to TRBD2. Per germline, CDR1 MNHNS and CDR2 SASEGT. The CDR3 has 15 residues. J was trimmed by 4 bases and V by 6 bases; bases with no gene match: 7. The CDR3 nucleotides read TGTGCCAGCAGGAGACTAGCGGGGCCTCGAGAGACCCAGTACTTC. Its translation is CASRRLAGPRETQYF.

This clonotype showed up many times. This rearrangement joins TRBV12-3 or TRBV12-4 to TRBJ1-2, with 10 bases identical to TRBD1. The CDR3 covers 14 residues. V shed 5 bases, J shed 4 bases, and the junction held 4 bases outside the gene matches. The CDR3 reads CASSRQGAGYGYTF. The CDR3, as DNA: TGTGCCAGCAGTCGACAGGGGGCTGGCTATGGCTACACCTTC.

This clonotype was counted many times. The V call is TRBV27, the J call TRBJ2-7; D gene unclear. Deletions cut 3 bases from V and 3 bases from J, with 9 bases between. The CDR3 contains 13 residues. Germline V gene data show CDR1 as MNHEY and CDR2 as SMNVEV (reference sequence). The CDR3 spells CASSLGGVYEQYF. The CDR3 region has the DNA TGTGCCAGCAGTTTGGGCGGCGTCTACGAGCAGTACTTC.

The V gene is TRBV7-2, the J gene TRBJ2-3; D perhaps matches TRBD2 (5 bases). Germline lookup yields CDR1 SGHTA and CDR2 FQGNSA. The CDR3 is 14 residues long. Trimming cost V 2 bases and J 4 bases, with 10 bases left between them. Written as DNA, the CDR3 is TGTGCCAGCAGCTTAACGGAGGTCGCAGATACGCAGTATTTT. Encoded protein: CASSLTEVADTQYF.

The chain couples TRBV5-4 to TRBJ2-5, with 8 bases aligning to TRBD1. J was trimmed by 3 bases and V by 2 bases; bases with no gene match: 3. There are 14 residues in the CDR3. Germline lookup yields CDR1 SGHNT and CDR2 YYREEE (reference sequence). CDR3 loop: CASSLQGEEETQYF. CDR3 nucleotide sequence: TGTGCCAGCAGCTTACAGGGGGAGGAAGAGACCCAGTACTTC.

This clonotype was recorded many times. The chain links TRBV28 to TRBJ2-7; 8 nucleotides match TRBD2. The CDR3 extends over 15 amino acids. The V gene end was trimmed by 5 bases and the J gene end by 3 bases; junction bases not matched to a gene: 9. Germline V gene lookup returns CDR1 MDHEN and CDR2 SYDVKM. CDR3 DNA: TGTGCCAGCAGTACTCCGAGCGGGAGAGTCTACGAGCAGTACTTC. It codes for CASSTPSGRVYEQYF.